Listed below are T cell receptor beta chains from one sample, sequenced in a study of blood T cell repertoires in COVID-19. Profiling relied on immunoSEQ multiplex PCR, and the TCRdb table lists in-frame clones only, not all of them. The sample consists of around 270,000 clones, roughly 90% of them appearing once. The material sequenced was peripheral blood. The receptors originated from a man in his forties or fifties with acute or convalescent COVID-19. Each CDR3 is given with its conserved first and last residue. Each record gives: clone size, CDR3 length, V gene, J gene, D gene, CDR3 protein, CDR3 DNA. The D gene is left open where the match is weak. Clone size is shown for a subset of rows, as once, few, many or a class of expanded clone.

abundance: NA; len: 15; v_gene: TRBV27; j_gene: TRBJ2-7; d_gene: NA; CDR3aa: CASSFQGRGDYEQYF; CDR3nt: TGTGCCAGCAGTTTCCAGGGGAGGGGAGACTACGAGCAGTACTTC
abundance: NA; len: 16; v_gene: TRBV3-1/TRBV3-2; j_gene: TRBJ2-7; d_gene: NA; CDR3aa: CASSQGRGQISYEQYF; CDR3nt: TGTGCCAGCAGCCAAGGTCGTGGGCAGATCTCCTACGAGCAGTACTTC
abundance: once; len: 15; v_gene: TRBV27; j_gene: TRBJ2-7; d_gene: NA; CDR3aa: CASSFLGTASYEQYF; CDR3nt: TGTGCCAGCAGTTTTTTAGGAACAGCCTCCTACGAGCAGTACTTC
abundance: NA; len: 16; v_gene: TRBV29-1; j_gene: TRBJ1-6; d_gene: NA; CDR3aa: CSVTKDIRLRNSPLHF; CDR3nt: TGCAGCGTCACTAAAGATATCCGACTAAGGAATTCACCCCTCCACTTT
abundance: NA; len: 16; v_gene: TRBV2; j_gene: TRBJ1-5; d_gene: NA; CDR3aa: CASRKGGLEGNQPQHF; CDR3nt: TGTGCCAGCAGGAAAGGAGGGCTGGAGGGCAATCAGCCCCAGCATTTT
abundance: once; len: 16; v_gene: TRBV6-4; j_gene: TRBJ1-4; d_gene: NA; CDR3aa: CASSDSEGSSGEKLFF; CDR3nt: TGTGCCAGCAGTGACTCGGAGGGATCCTCAGGGGAAAAACTGTTTTTT
abundance: once; len: 14; v_gene: TRBV5-1; j_gene: TRBJ1-4; d_gene: TRBD1; CDR3aa: CASSLTGAEEKLFF; CDR3nt: TGCGCCAGCAGCTTAACAGGGGCGGAGGAAAAACTGTTTTTT
abundance: NA; len: 15; v_gene: TRBV7-9; j_gene: TRBJ1-1; d_gene: NA; CDR3aa: CASSYGAGGDTEAFF; CDR3nt: TGTGCCAGCAGCTATGGGGCAGGCGGGGACACTGAAGCTTTCTTT
abundance: NA; len: 17; v_gene: TRBV5-1; j_gene: TRBJ2-7; d_gene: TRBD1; CDR3aa: CASSSGTGANLFYEQYF; CDR3nt: TGCGCCAGCAGCTCCGGGACAGGGGCCAACTTATTCTACGAGCAGTACTTC
abundance: NA; len: 14; v_gene: TRBV6-2/TRBV6-3; j_gene: TRBJ2-7; d_gene: TRBD2; CDR3aa: CASSGSGGLSEQYF; CDR3nt: TGTGCCAGCAGTGGAAGCGGGGGGTTGAGCGAGCAGTACTTC
abundance: NA; len: 21; v_gene: TRBV21-1; j_gene: TRBJ1-5; d_gene: NA; CDR3aa: CASSFTKDRVKRNRGNQPQHF; CDR3nt: TGTGCCAGCAGCTTCACTAAGGACAGGGTTAAGAGAAATAGGGGCAATCAGCCCCAGCATTTT
abundance: NA; len: 15; v_gene: TRBV6-5; j_gene: TRBJ2-2; d_gene: TRBD1; CDR3aa: CASSYDRGTTGELFF; CDR3nt: TGTGCCAGCAGTTACGACAGGGGGACAACCGGGGAGCTGTTTTTT
abundance: few; len: 12; v_gene: TRBV2; j_gene: TRBJ1-5; d_gene: TRBD1; CDR3aa: CASSNRGPQRHF; CDR3nt: TGTGCCAGCAGTAACAGGGGGCCGCAACGGCATTTT
abundance: NA; len: 13; v_gene: TRBV7-8; j_gene: TRBJ1-3; d_gene: NA; CDR3aa: CASTLTPGNTIYF; CDR3nt: TGTGCCAGCACCCTAACCCCAGGGAACACCATATATTTT
abundance: NA; len: 14; v_gene: TRBV30; j_gene: TRBJ1-1; d_gene: NA; CDR3aa: CAWSGPGANTEAFF; CDR3nt: TGTGCCTGGAGCGGCCCAGGGGCGAACACTGAAGCTTTCTTT
abundance: NA; len: 12; v_gene: TRBV2; j_gene: TRBJ2-7; d_gene: TRBD2; CDR3aa: CASTGGSYEQYF; CDR3nt: TGTGCCAGCACCGGGGGGTCCTACGAGCAGTACTTC
abundance: few; len: 16; v_gene: TRBV6-4; j_gene: TRBJ1-1; d_gene: NA; CDR3aa: CASSDSPGRGNTEAFF; CDR3nt: TGTGCCAGCAGTGACTCCCCCGGACGGGGGAACACTGAAGCTTTCTTT
abundance: NA; len: 16; v_gene: TRBV24-1; j_gene: TRBJ2-1; d_gene: TRBD2; CDR3aa: CATSDSGGAHYNEQFF; CDR3nt: TGTGCCACCAGTGATTCGGGGGGGGCCCACTACAATGAGCAGTTCTTC
abundance: NA; len: 14; v_gene: TRBV5-1; j_gene: TRBJ2-7; d_gene: TRBD1; CDR3aa: CASSTWTGSYEQYF; CDR3nt: TGCGCCAGCAGCACCTGGACAGGGTCCTACGAGCAGTACTTC
abundance: NA; len: 14; v_gene: TRBV4-2; j_gene: TRBJ1-2; d_gene: NA; CDR3aa: CASSQVGGEVGYTF; CDR3nt: TGTGCCAGCAGCCAAGTTGGGGGCGAGGTGGGTTACACCTTC
abundance: NA; len: 13; v_gene: TRBV18; j_gene: TRBJ2-3; d_gene: NA; CDR3aa: CASSPTSGNTQYF; CDR3nt: TGTGCCAGCTCACCAACAAGCGGAAATACGCAGTATTTT
abundance: NA; len: 15; v_gene: TRBV2; j_gene: TRBJ1-5; d_gene: NA; CDR3aa: CASTLRGLSNQPQHF; CDR3nt: TGTGCCAGCACTCTCAGGGGATTAAGCAATCAGCCCCAGCATTTT
abundance: NA; len: 20; v_gene: TRBV15; j_gene: TRBJ1-5; d_gene: TRBD1; CDR3aa: CATSSSVWTGASNSNQPQHF; CDR3nt: TGTGCCACCAGCAGTTCCGTCTGGACAGGGGCCTCGAATAGCAATCAGCCCCAGCATTTT
abundance: NA; len: 15; v_gene: TRBV15; j_gene: TRBJ2-3; d_gene: NA; CDR3aa: CATSRQGRSLDTQYF; CDR3nt: TGTGCCACCAGTCGTCAAGGGAGGAGCTTGGATACGCAGTATTTT
abundance: once; len: 15; v_gene: TRBV7-9; j_gene: TRBJ1-1; d_gene: NA; CDR3aa: CASTLVGDMNTEAFF; CDR3nt: TGTGCCAGCACCCTCGTCGGGGATATGAACACTGAAGCTTTCTTT
abundance: NA; len: 16; v_gene: TRBV5-1; j_gene: TRBJ2-1; d_gene: NA; CDR3aa: CASSLIGLDGYNEQFF; CDR3nt: TGCGCCAGCAGCTTAATCGGACTCGACGGATACAATGAGCAGTTCTTC
abundance: NA; len: 15; v_gene: TRBV6-5; j_gene: TRBJ1-5; d_gene: NA; CDR3aa: CASRPYRDSNQPQHF; CDR3nt: TGTGCCAGCAGACCTTACAGAGATAGCAATCAGCCCCAGCATTTT
abundance: NA; len: 14; v_gene: TRBV5-1; j_gene: TRBJ2-7; d_gene: NA; CDR3aa: CASSLGTGNYEQYF; CDR3nt: TGCGCCAGCAGCTTAGGGACTGGCAACTACGAGCAGTACTTC
abundance: NA; len: 16; v_gene: TRBV27; j_gene: TRBJ2-3; d_gene: TRBD1; CDR3aa: CASSPRDRVSTDTQYF; CDR3nt: TGTGCCAGCAGTCCGCGGGACAGGGTTAGCACAGATACGCAGTATTTT
abundance: NA; len: 14; v_gene: TRBV2; j_gene: TRBJ2-2; d_gene: NA; CDR3aa: CASIYRANTGELFF; CDR3nt: TGTGCCAGCATCTACAGGGCTAACACCGGGGAGCTGTTTTTT
abundance: NA; len: 14; v_gene: TRBV5-6; j_gene: TRBJ1-1; d_gene: NA; CDR3aa: CASSTTGMNTEAFF; CDR3nt: TGTGCCAGCAGCACTACAGGGATGAACACTGAAGCTTTCTTT
abundance: NA; len: 11; v_gene: TRBV20-1; j_gene: TRBJ1-1; d_gene: TRBD1; CDR3aa: CSATGQLEAFF; CDR3nt: TGCAGTGCCACGGGACAGCTTGAAGCTTTCTTT
abundance: NA; len: 16; v_gene: TRBV5-6; j_gene: TRBJ2-1; d_gene: TRBD1; CDR3aa: CASSFLGQGSIDEQFF; CDR3nt: TGTGCCAGCAGCTTCCTGGGACAGGGGAGTATAGATGAGCAGTTCTTC
abundance: NA; len: 18; v_gene: TRBV9; j_gene: TRBJ2-7; d_gene: TRBD1; CDR3aa: CASSVSRTGQGRDYEQYF; CDR3nt: TGTGCCAGCAGCGTGTCGAGAACTGGACAGGGGAGGGACTACGAGCAGTACTTC
abundance: NA; len: 18; v_gene: TRBV19; j_gene: TRBJ1-2; d_gene: TRBD1; CDR3aa: CASSMRGTGLGPPYGYTF; CDR3nt: TGTGCCAGTAGTATGAGGGGGACAGGGCTTGGACCTCCCTATGGCTACACCTTC
abundance: NA; len: 17; v_gene: TRBV5-1; j_gene: TRBJ1-4; d_gene: TRBD1; CDR3aa: CASRTSPQGMGGEKLFF; CDR3nt: TGCGCCAGCAGGACCTCCCCACAGGGGATGGGAGGCGAAAAACTGTTTTTT
abundance: NA; len: 19; v_gene: TRBV7-8; j_gene: TRBJ2-3; d_gene: TRBD2; CDR3aa: CASSLSGLAGASATDTQYF; CDR3nt: TGTGCCAGCAGCTTATCGGGACTAGCGGGGGCCTCTGCCACAGATACGCAGTATTTT
abundance: NA; len: 15; v_gene: TRBV2; j_gene: TRBJ1-2; d_gene: TRBD1; CDR3aa: CASSVGTGWNYGYTF; CDR3nt: TGTGCCAGCAGTGTCGGGACAGGGTGGAACTATGGCTACACCTTC
abundance: NA; len: 15; v_gene: TRBV19; j_gene: TRBJ2-7; d_gene: NA; CDR3aa: CASSRTGTSTYEQYF; CDR3nt: TGTGCCAGTAGCCGAACAGGGACCTCCACCTACGAGCAGTACTTC
abundance: NA; len: 15; v_gene: TRBV7-3; j_gene: TRBJ1-6; d_gene: NA; CDR3aa: CASSLNGQGYSPLHF; CDR3nt: TGTGCCAGCAGCTTAAACGGGCAGGGTTATTCACCCCTCCACTTT
abundance: NA; len: 14; v_gene: TRBV7-8; j_gene: TRBJ1-1; d_gene: NA; CDR3aa: CASSLGGLGTEAFF; CDR3nt: TGTGCCAGCAGCTTAGGAGGGCTGGGCACTGAAGCTTTCTTT
abundance: NA; len: 16; v_gene: TRBV19; j_gene: TRBJ1-3; d_gene: NA; CDR3aa: CASSISTGRSGNTIYF; CDR3nt: TGTGCCAGTAGTATTTCTACAGGTCGGTCTGGAAACACCATATATTTT
abundance: NA; len: 15; v_gene: TRBV7-6; j_gene: TRBJ2-2; d_gene: NA; CDR3aa: CASSLGPANTGELFF; CDR3nt: TGTGCCAGCAGCTTAGGTCCAGCGAACACCGGGGAGCTGTTTTTT
abundance: few; len: 16; v_gene: TRBV4-2; j_gene: TRBJ1-1; d_gene: NA; CDR3aa: CASSLPTRGRNTEAFF; CDR3nt: TGTGCCAGCAGCCTCCCGACGAGGGGGAGGAACACTGAAGCTTTCTTT
abundance: NA; len: 14; v_gene: TRBV6-6; j_gene: TRBJ1-6; d_gene: NA; CDR3aa: CASNKDPGFSPLHF; CDR3nt: TGTGCCAGCAACAAAGACCCAGGGTTTTCACCCCTCCACTTT
abundance: NA; len: 14; v_gene: TRBV5-1; j_gene: TRBJ1-2; d_gene: NA; CDR3aa: CASSLEFGGAGYTF; CDR3nt: TGCGCCAGCAGCTTGGAGTTTGGGGGGGCCGGCTACACCTTC
abundance: few; len: 15; v_gene: TRBV6-5; j_gene: TRBJ2-4; d_gene: TRBD1; CDR3aa: CASSTGQGDKNIQYF; CDR3nt: TGTGCCAGCAGTACCGGACAGGGAGACAAAAACATTCAGTACTTC
abundance: NA; len: 11; v_gene: TRBV9; j_gene: TRBJ2-1; d_gene: NA; CDR3aa: CASSVSNEQFF; CDR3nt: TGTGCCAGCAGCGTTAGCAATGAGCAGTTCTTC
abundance: NA; len: 13; v_gene: TRBV19; j_gene: TRBJ1-2; d_gene: TRBD1; CDR3aa: CAISPTGNYGYTF; CDR3nt: TGTGCCATTTCCCCGACAGGGAACTATGGCTACACCTTC
abundance: NA; len: 16; v_gene: TRBV5-6; j_gene: TRBJ2-1; d_gene: TRBD1; CDR3aa: CASSLTLGQGYNEQFF; CDR3nt: TGTGCCAGCAGCTTGACCCTGGGACAGGGATACAATGAGCAGTTCTTC
abundance: few; len: 15; v_gene: TRBV19; j_gene: TRBJ1-5; d_gene: NA; CDR3aa: CASSPRGGGNQPQHF; CDR3nt: TGTGCCAGTAGTCCCCGGGGGGGCGGGAATCAGCCCCAGCATTTT
abundance: NA; len: 15; v_gene: TRBV11-2; j_gene: TRBJ1-2; d_gene: NA; CDR3aa: CASSPSGASNYGYTF; CDR3nt: TGTGCCAGCAGCCCGTCAGGGGCCAGTAACTATGGCTACACCTTC
abundance: NA; len: 14; v_gene: TRBV14; j_gene: TRBJ2-7; d_gene: NA; CDR3aa: CASSQGTFRSEQYF; CDR3nt: TGTGCCAGCAGCCAAGGTACATTCCGGAGCGAGCAGTACTTC
abundance: NA; len: 12; v_gene: TRBV11-2; j_gene: TRBJ1-1; d_gene: NA; CDR3aa: CASSFVNTEAFF; CDR3nt: TGTGCCAGCAGCTTCGTGAACACTGAAGCTTTCTTT
abundance: NA; len: 16; v_gene: TRBV12-5; j_gene: TRBJ1-2; d_gene: NA; CDR3aa: CASGLDPQGYNYGYTF; CDR3nt: TGTGCTAGTGGTTTGGACCCACAGGGTTACAACTATGGCTACACCTTC